These 12 T cell receptor beta chains share one sample of origin, sequenced in a study of blood T cell repertoires in COVID-19. Only in-frame clones appear in the TCRdb table, and some are missing; sequencing was by immunoSEQ multiplex PCR. The table has roughly 190,000 clones, roughly 80% seen once; the top ten hold roughly 12%. The sample consisted of peripheral blood. The receptors come from a woman in her fifties or sixties with acute or convalescent COVID-19.

The V gene is TRBV2, the J gene TRBJ1-5; TRBD1 matches at 7 bases. The germline V gene has CDR1 SNHLY and CDR2 FYNNEI. The CDR3 contains 15 residues. Unmatched junction bases numbered 5, after V lost 2 bases and J lost 4 bases. CDR3 loop: CASSEWDSRNQPQHF. Written as DNA, the CDR3 is TGTGCCAGCAGTGAATGGGACAGTCGGAATCAGCCCCAGCATTTT.

As DNA, the CDR3 is TGTGCCAGCAGAGAGGCCGGAAAACTGTTTTTT. The encoded protein is CASREAGKLFF. J is TRBJ1-4 and V is TRBV28; no definite D call. The germline V gene has CDR1 MDHEN and CDR2 SYDVKM. Trimming took off 6 bases at V and 10 bases at J, with 9 bases between the two ends. This CDR3 is 11 amino acids long.

The rearrangement links TRBV14 to TRBJ2-1; D might be TRBD1 (5 bases). The CDR3 runs 13 residues. V was trimmed by 4 bases and J by 4 bases, leaving 8 bases between them. The germline V gene encodes CDR1 SGHDN and CDR2 FVKESK. The CDR3 reads CASSPQVYNEQFF. Written as DNA, the CDR3 is TGTGCCAGCAGCCCACAGGTTTACAATGAGCAGTTCTTC. Full variable domain (rest looked up from reference TRBV14 and TRBJ2-1): EAGVTQFPSHSVIEKGQTVTLRCDPISGHDNLYWYRRVMGKEIKFLLHFVKESKQDESGMPNNRFLAERTGGTYSTLKVQPAELEDSGVYFCASSPQVYNEQFFGPGTRLTVL.

This clone has more than one count but fewer than ten. The V and J genes are TRBV5-1 and TRBJ1-2; 8 nucleotides align to TRBD1. Germline CDR1 reads SGHRS; CDR2 reads YFSETQ. V shed 6 bases and J 5 bases; nucleotides not matched to a gene: 3. This CDR3 has 12 residues. The chain's CDR3 is CASKGQGYGYTF. The DNA of the CDR3 is TGCGCCAGCAAAGGACAGGGATATGGCTACACCTTC.

This chain connects TRBV28 to TRBJ1-4; D gene uncertain. The length of the CDR3 is 15 residues. Trimming cost V 2 bases and J 8 bases, with 15 bases left between them. Germline loops: CDR1 MDHEN, CDR2 SYDVKM. For the CDR3, the DNA is TGTGCCAGCAGTTTAGTTACCGGGGTTGGAGAAAAACTGTTTTTT. This gives the protein CASSLVTGVGEKLFF.

The rearrangement joins TRBV6-6 to TRBJ1-1, with TRBD1 matching 10 bases. V was pared by 5 bases and J by 4 bases, with 7 bases of the junction left unmatched. The CDR3 is 15 amino acids. From germline, CDR1 is MNHNY and CDR2 SVGAGI (reference sequence). Here the CDR3 DNA reads TGTGCCAGCAGTAGGACCCGGACAGGGGGCACTGAAGCTTTCTTT. Amino acid sequence: CASSRTRTGGTEAFF.

This sequence joins TRBV5-5 and TRBJ1-3; D gene ambiguous. CDR3 size: 13 residues. Germline values: CDR1 SGHKS, CDR2 YYEKEE (reference sequence). V was trimmed by 2 bases and J by 4 bases, leaving 7 bases between them. The CDR3 sequence is CASSFSGGNTIYF. The DNA of the CDR3 is TGTGCCAGCAGCTTCTCCGGGGGAAACACCATATATTTT. The whole variable domain, remainder taken from reference TRBV5-5 and TRBJ1-3, is DAGVTQSPTHLIKTRGQQVTLRCSPISGHKSVSWYQQVLGQGPQFIFQYYEKEERGRGNFPDRFSARQFPNYSSELNVNALLLGDSALYLCASSFSGGNTIYFGEGSWLTVV.

The V gene is TRBV18, the J gene TRBJ1-6, with 7 bases fitting TRBD1. With 6 bases clipped from V and 5 bases from J, the junction kept 10 bases outside the gene matches. The length of the CDR3 is 16 residues. The V gene's germline CDR1 is KGHSH and CDR2 LQKENI. CDR3 in DNA: TGTGCCAGCTCGTCGGCTCGGGACAGCAATAATTCACCCCTCCACTTT. Translated, it gives CASSSARDSNNSPLHF.

This clone has a handful of counts. The J gene is TRBJ1-6, the V gene TRBV27; TRBD1 matches at 7 bases. CDR3 length equals 16 residues. Germline V gene sequence: CDR1 MNHEY, CDR2 SMNVEV (reference sequence). The V gene end was trimmed by 3 bases and the J gene end by 7 bases; junction bases not matched to a gene: 9. CDR3 sequence reads: CASSLTGREGNSPLHF. DNA of the CDR3: TGTGCCAGCAGTTTGACAGGGAGAGAGGGAAATTCACCCCTCCACTTT.

The V call is TRBV2, the J call TRBJ2-5; D perhaps matches TRBD1 (5 bases). V was trimmed by 2 bases and J by 5 bases, leaving 12 bases between them. Germline CDR1 reads SNHLY; CDR2 reads FYNNEI. The CDR3 length is 14 residues. The chain's CDR3 is CASSEQGRKETQYF. The CDR3 region has the DNA TGTGCCAGCAGTGAACAGGGAAGAAAGGAGACCCAGTACTTC.

The chain uses TRBV30 and TRBJ2-2, with 9 bases matching TRBD2. CDR3 length: 14 residues. Germline V gene lookup returns CDR1 GTSNPN and CDR2 SVGIG (reference sequence). J lost 4 bases, V lost 2 bases, and 2 bases had no gene match. CDR3 sequence reads: CAWSRGGVTGELFF. CDR3 bases: TGTGCCTGGAGTCGCGGGGGGGTCACCGGGGAGCTGTTTTTT.

The chain combines TRBV19 with TRBJ2-2, with 13 positions matching TRBD2. Germline CDR1 is LNHDA and CDR2 is SQIVND (reference sequence). The J segment lost 1 base and the V segment lost 9 bases, leaving 5 bases of the junction unmatched. The CDR3 runs 16 residues. The CDR3 DNA follows: TGTGCCAGCAAGACTAGCGGGGGGCTGAACACCGGGGAGCTGTTTTTT. As protein: CASKTSGGLNTGELFF.